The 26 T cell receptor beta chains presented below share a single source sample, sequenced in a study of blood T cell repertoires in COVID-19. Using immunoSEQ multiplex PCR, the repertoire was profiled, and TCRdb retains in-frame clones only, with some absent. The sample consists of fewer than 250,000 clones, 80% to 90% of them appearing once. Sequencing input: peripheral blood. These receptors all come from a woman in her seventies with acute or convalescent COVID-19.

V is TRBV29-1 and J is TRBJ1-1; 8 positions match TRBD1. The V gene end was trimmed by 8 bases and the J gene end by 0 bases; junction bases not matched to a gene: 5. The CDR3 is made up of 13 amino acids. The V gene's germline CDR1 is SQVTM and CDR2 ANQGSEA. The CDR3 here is CSTWTGMNTEAFF. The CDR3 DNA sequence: TGCAGCACGTGGACAGGGATGAACACTGAAGCTTTCTTT.

CDR3 protein: CASSAGKWGTGELFF. The DNA for the CDR3 is TGTGCCAGTAGCGCAGGGAAGTGGGGCACCGGGGAGCTGTTTTTT. This chain uses TRBV19 with TRBJ2-2; possible D gene TRBD1, 5 bases. The CDR3 consists of 15 residues. CDR1 and CDR2 from the germline V gene are LNHDA and SQIVND (reference sequence). V dropped 6 bases and J dropped 4 bases, with 15 bases sitting between them.

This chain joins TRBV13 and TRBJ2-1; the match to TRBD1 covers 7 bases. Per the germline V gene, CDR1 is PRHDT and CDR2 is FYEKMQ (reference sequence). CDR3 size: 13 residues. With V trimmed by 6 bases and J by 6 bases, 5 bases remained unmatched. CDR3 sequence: CASSPRTGNEQFF. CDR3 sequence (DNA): TGTGCCAGCAGTCCCCGGACAGGCAATGAGCAGTTCTTC.

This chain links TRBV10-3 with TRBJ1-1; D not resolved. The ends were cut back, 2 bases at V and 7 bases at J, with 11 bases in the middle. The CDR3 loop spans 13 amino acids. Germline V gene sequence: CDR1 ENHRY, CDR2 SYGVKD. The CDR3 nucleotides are TGTGCCATCAGTGAGGGAAGAACGGGTGAAGCTTTCTTT. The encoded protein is CAISEGRTGEAFF.

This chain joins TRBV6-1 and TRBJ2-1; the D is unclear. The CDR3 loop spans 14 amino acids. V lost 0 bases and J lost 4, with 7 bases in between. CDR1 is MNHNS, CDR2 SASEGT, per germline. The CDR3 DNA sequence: TGTGCCAGCAGTGAAGCGACATTTTACAATGAGCAGTTCTTC. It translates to CASSEATFYNEQFF.

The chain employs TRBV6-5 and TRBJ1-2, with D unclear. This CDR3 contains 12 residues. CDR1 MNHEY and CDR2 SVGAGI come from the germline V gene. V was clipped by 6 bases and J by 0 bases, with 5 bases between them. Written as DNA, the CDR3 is TGTGCCAGCAGACAGACTAACTATGGCTACACCTTC. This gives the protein CASRQTNYGYTF.

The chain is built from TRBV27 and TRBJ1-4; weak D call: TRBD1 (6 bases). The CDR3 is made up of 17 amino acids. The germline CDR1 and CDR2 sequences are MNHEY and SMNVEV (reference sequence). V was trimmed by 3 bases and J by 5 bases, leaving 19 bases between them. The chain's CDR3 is CASSFRGVGQPNEKLFF. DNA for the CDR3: TGTGCCAGCAGTTTTCGAGGGGTCGGACAGCCCAATGAAAAACTGTTTTTT.

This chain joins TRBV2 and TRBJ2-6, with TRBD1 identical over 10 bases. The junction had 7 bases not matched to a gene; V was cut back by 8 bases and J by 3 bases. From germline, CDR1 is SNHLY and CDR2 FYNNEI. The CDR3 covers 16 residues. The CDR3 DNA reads TGTGCCAGCCGTCGGGACAGGGGATTTGGGGCCAACGTCCTGACTTTC. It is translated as CASRRDRGFGANVLTF.

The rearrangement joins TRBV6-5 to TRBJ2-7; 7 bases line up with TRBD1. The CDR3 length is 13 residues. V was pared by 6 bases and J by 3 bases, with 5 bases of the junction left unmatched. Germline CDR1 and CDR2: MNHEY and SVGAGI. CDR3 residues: CASRRTGIYEQYF. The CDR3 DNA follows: TGTGCCAGCAGGAGGACAGGAATCTACGAGCAGTACTTC.

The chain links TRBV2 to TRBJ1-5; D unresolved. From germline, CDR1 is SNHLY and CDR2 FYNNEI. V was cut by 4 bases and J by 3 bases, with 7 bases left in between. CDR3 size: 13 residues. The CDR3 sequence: CASSVTPNQPQHF. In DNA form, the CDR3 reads TGTGCCAGCAGTGTGACTCCCAATCAGCCCCAGCATTTT. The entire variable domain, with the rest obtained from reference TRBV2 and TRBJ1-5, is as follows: EPEVTQTPSHQVTQMGQEVILRCVPISNHLYFYWYRQILGQKVEFLVSFYNNEISEKSEIFDDQFSVERPDGSNFTLKIRSTKLEDSAMYFCASSVTPNQPQHFGDGTRLSIL.

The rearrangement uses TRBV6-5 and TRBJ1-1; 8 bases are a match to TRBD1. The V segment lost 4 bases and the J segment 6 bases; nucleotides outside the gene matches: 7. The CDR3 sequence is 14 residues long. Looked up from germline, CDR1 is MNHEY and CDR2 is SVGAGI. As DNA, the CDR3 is TGTGCCAGCAGTTCAGGGGGCCCTGGGCCTGAAGCTTTCTTT. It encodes CASSSGGPGPEAFF.

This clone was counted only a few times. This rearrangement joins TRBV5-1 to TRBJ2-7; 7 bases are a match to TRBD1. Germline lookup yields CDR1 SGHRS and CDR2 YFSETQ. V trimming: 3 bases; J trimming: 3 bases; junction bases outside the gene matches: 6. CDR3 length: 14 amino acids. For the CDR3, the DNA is TGCGCCAGCAGCTCATTGACAGGGAACTACGAGCAGTACTTC. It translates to CASSSLTGNYEQYF.

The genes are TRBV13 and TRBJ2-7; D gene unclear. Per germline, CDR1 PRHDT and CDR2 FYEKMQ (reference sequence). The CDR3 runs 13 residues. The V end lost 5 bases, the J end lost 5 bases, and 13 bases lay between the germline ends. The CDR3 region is CASSQTVYNEQYF. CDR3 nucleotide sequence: TGTGCCAGCAGCCAGACTGTTTACAACGAGCAGTACTTC.

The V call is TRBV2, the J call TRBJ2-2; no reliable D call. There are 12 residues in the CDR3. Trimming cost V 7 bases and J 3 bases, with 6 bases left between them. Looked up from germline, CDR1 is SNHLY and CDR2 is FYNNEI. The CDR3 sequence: CASTTDTGELFF. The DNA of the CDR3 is TGTGCCAGCACTACAGACACCGGGGAGCTGTTTTTT.

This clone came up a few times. CDR3 sequence: CASSRQLLSKGEKLFF. CDR3 DNA: TGTGCCAGCAGTCGACAGCTCCTCTCGAAGGGTGAAAAACTGTTTTTT. The chain carries TRBV7-6 and TRBJ1-4, with a weak D call TRBD1 (5 bases). Germline V CDR1 and CDR2: SGHVS, FNYEAQ. V was shortened by 6 bases and J by 7 bases, with 21 bases between the two germline ends. This CDR3 comprises 16 residues.

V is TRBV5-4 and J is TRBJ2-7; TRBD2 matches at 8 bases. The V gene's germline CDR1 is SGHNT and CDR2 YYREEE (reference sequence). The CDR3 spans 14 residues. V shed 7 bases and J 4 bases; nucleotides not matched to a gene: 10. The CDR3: CASRSETSDYEQYF. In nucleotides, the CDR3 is TGTGCCAGCCGTTCCGAGACTAGCGATTACGAGCAGTACTTC.

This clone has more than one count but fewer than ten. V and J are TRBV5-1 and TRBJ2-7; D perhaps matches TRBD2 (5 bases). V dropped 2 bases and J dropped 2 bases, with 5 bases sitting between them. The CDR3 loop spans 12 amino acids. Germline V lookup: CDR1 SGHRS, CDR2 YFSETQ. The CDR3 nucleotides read TGCGCCAGCAGCTTAGCGGCCTACGAGCAGTACTTC. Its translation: CASSLAAYEQYF.

Here the CDR3 DNA reads TGTGCCAGCAGTCCTCGTCCTGGGGCGCGTGAGCAGTTCTTC. Its protein product is CASSPRPGAREQFF. This chain joins TRBV27 and TRBJ2-1; possible D gene TRBD1, 5 bases. CDR3 size: 14 residues. The germline V gene encodes CDR1 MNHEY and CDR2 SMNVEV (reference sequence). The ends were cut back, 5 bases at V and 9 bases at J, with 17 bases in the middle.

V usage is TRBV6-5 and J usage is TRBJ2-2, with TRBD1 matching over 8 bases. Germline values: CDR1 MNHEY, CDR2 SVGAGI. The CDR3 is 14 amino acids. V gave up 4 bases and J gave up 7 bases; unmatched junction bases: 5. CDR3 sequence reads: CASSSQGAIGELFF. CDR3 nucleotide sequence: TGTGCCAGCAGTTCCCAGGGGGCAATCGGGGAGCTGTTTTTT.

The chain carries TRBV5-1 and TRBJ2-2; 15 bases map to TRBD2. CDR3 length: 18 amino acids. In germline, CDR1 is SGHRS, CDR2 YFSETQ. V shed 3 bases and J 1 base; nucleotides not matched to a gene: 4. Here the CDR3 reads CASSSGLAGGMNTGELFF. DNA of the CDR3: TGCGCCAGCAGCTCGGGACTAGCGGGGGGTATGAACACCGGGGAGCTGTTTTTT. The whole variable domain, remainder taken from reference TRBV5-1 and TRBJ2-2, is KAGVTQTPRYLIKTRGQQVTLSCSPISGHRSVSWYQQTPGQGLQFLFEYFSETQRNKGNFPGRFSGRQFSNSRSEMNVSTLELGDSALYLCASSSGLAGGMNTGELFFGEGSRLTVL.

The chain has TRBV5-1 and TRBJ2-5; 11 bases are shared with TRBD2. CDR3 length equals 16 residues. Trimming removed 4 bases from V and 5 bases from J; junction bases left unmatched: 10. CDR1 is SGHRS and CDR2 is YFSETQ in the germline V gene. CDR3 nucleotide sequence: TGCGCCAGCAGCGGACCTAGCGGGGGGACGGGGGAGACCCAGTACTTC. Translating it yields CASSGPSGGTGETQYF.

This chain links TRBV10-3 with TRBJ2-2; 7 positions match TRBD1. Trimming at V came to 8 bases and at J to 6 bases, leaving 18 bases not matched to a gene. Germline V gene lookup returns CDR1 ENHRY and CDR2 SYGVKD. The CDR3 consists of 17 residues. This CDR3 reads CAIRTGSQTRPAGELFF. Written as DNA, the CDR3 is TGTGCCATCCGGACAGGAAGCCAAACTAGACCCGCCGGGGAGCTGTTTTTT.

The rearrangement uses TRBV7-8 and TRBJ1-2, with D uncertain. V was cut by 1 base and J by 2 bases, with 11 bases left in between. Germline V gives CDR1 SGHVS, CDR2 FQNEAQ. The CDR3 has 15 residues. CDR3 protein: CASSLDMRQNYGYTF. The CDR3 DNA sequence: TGTGCCAGCAGCTTAGATATGCGGCAGAACTATGGCTACACCTTC. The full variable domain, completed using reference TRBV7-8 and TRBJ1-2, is GAGVSQSPRYKVAKRGQDVALRCDPISGHVSLFWYQQALGQGPEFLTYFQNEAQLDKSGLPSDRFFAERPEGSVSTLKIQRTQQEDSAVYLCASSLDMRQNYGYTFGSGTRLTVV.

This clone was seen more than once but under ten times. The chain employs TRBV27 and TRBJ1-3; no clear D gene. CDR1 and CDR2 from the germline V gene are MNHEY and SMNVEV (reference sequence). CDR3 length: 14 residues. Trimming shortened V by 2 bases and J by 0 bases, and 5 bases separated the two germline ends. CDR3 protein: CASSLRGSGNTIYF. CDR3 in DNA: TGTGCCAGCAGTTTACGGGGCTCTGGAAACACCATATATTTT.

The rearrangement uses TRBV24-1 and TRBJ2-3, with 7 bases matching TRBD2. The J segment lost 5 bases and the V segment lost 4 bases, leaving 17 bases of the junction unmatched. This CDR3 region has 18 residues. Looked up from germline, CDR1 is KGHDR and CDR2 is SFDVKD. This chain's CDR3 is CATSDPSPEGGPGDTQYF. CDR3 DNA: TGTGCCACCAGTGACCCCTCACCGGAGGGAGGGCCGGGAGATACGCAGTATTTT.

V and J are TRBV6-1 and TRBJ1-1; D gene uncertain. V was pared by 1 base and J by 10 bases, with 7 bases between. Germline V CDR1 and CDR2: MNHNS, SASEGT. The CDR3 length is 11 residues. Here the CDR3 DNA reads TGTGCCAGCAGTGAAGACAGCCTAGCTTTCTTT. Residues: CASSEDSLAFF.